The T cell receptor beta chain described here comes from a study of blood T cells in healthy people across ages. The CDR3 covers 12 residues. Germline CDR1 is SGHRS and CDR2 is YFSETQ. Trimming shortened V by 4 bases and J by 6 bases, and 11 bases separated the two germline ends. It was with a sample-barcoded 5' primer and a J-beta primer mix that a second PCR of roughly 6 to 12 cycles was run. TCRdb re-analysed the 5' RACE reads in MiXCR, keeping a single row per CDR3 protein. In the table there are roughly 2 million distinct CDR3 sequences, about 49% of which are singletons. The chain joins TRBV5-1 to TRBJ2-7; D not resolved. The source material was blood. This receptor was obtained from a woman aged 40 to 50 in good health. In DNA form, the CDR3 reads TGCGCCAGCAGCGAAGTCCTTAGCGAGCAGTACTTC. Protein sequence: CASSEVLSEQYF.